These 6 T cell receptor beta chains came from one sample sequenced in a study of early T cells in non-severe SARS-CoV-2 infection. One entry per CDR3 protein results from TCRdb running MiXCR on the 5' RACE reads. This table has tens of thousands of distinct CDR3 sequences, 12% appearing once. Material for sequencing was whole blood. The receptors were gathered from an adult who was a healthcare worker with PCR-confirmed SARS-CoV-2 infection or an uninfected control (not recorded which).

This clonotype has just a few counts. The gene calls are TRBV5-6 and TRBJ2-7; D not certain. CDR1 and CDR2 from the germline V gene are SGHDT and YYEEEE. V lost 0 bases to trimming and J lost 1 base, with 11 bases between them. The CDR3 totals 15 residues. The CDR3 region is CASSLVRAASYEQYF. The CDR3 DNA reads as TGTGCCAGCAGCTTGGTTAGGGCCGCGTCCTACGAGCAGTACTTC.

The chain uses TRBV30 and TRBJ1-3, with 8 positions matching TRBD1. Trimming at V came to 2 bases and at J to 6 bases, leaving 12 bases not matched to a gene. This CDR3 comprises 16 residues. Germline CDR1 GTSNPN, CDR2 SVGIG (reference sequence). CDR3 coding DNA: TGTGCCTGGAGTAGTGTCAGGGGGCCTCAAGAAAACACCATATATTTT. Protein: CAWSSVRGPQENTIYF.

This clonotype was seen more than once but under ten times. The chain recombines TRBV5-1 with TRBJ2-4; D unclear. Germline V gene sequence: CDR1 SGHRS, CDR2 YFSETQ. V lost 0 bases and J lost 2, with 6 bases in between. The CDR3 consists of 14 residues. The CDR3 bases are TGCGCCAGCAGCTTGGACGGGTCCAAAAACATTCAGTACTTC. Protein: CASSLDGSKNIQYF.

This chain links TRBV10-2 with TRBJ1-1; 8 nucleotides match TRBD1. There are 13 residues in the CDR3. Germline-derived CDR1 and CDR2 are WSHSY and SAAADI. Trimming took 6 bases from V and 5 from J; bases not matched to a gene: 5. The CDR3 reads CASSRTGRTEAFF. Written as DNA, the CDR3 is TGCGCCAGCAGCCGGACAGGGAGGACTGAAGCTTTCTTT.

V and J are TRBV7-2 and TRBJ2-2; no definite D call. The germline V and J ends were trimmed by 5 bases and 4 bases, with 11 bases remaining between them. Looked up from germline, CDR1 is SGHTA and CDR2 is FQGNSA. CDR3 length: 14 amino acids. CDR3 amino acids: CASSRQASTGELFF. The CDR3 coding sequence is TGTGCCAGCAGCCGTCAGGCCAGCACCGGGGAGCTGTTTTTT.

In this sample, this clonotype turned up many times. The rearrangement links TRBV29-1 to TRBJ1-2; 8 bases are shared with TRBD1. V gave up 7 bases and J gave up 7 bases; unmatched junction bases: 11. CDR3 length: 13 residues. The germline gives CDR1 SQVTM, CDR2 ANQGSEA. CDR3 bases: TGCAGCGACGGGGACAGGTTGCGCGGTGGCTACACCTTC. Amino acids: CSDGDRLRGGYTF.